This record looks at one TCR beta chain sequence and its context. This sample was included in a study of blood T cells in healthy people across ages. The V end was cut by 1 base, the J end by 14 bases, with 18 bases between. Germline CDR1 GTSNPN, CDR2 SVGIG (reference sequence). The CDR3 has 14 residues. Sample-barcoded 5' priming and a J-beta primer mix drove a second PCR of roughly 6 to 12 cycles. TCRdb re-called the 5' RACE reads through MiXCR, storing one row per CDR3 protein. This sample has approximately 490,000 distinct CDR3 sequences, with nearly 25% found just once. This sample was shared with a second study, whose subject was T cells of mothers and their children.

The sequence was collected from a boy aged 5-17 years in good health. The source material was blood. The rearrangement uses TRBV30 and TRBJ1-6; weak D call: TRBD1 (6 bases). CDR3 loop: CAWSAAGAPRALHF. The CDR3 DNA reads TGTGCCTGGAGTGCGGCAGGGGCCCCTCGTGCCCTCCACTTT.